This TCR beta chain came from a study of shared clonotypes between healthy human individuals. Whole-study results and caveats: The study generally estimated greater richness for naive than memory subsets. Non-shared clonotypes displayed generation probabilities falling below those of clonotypes present in all four donors. Donor scarcity curtailed the genetic and exposure-history diversity represented herein. For sorted subsets, rarefaction showed incomplete sequencing despite large depth.

Libraries were prepared by immunoSEQ multiplex PCR; TCRdb keeps only in-frame clonotypes and omits some of them. Here the sample spans about 1.5 million clones, 95% to 99% being singletons. The V gene lost 1 base and the J gene lost 3 bases, with 10 bases spanning the gap. This CDR3 contains 14 residues. Germline CDR1 LGHNA, CDR2 YSLEER. Worth noting for this clone: The antigen is not known.

This chain connects TRBV4-3 to TRBJ2-7, with D perhaps matching TRBD2 (5 bases). The clonotype originates from a man aged 25 to 40 in good health. Sequencing was done on a sample of naive CD4+ T cells sorted from blood. Subset described: CD45RA+ positively selected. The chain's CDR3 is CASSQGLRVYEQYF. Written as DNA, the CDR3 is TGCGCCAGCAGCCAAGGATTGAGGGTCTACGAGCAGTACTTC.